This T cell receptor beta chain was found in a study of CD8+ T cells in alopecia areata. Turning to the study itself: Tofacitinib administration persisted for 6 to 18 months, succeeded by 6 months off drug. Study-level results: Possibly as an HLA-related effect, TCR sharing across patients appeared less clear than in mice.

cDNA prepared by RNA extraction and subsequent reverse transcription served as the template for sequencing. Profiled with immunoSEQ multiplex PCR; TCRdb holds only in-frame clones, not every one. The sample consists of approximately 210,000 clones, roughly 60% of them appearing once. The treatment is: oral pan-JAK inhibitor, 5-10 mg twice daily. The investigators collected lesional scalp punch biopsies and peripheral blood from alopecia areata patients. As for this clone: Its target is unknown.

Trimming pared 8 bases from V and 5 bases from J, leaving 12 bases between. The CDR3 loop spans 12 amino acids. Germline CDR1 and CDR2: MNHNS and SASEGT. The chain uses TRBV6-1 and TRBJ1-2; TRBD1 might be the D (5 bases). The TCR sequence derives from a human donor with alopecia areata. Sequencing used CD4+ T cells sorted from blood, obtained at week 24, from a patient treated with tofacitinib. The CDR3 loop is CASAGPGYGYTF. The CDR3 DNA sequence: TGTGCCAGCGCCGGCCCAGGGTATGGCTACACCTTC.